Following are 9 T cell receptor beta chains from one sample sequenced in a study of T cell responses to AZD1222 COVID-19 vaccine. The assay was immunoSEQ multiplex PCR, and TCRdb's table has in-frame clones only and misses some. The table records 110,000 or so clones, 91% of them present only once. The sample consisted of peripheral blood, taken on day 0 of AZD1222 vaccination. These receptor sequences come from an adult in good health.

The genes are TRBV29-1 and TRBJ1-1; unclear D gene. In germline, CDR1 is SQVTM, CDR2 ANQGSEA. The CDR3 runs 11 residues. V lost 5 bases and J lost 3, with 7 bases in between. CDR3 loop: CSVPSYTEAFF. CDR3 sequence (DNA): TGCAGCGTTCCCTCTTACACTGAAGCTTTCTTT.

The chain uses TRBV27 and TRBJ2-7; TRBD1 matches 8 bases. V shed 4 bases and J 3 bases; nucleotides not matched to a gene: 5. Germline loops: CDR1 MNHEY, CDR2 SMNVEV (reference sequence). The CDR3 is 14 amino acids. Here the CDR3 reads CASSSSQGDYEQYF. The CDR3 nucleotides are TGTGCCAGCAGTTCGTCACAGGGGGACTACGAGCAGTACTTC.

The V call is TRBV10-1, the J call TRBJ1-3, with D uncertain. The CDR3 is made up of 10 amino acids. Germline loops: CDR1 WNHNN, CDR2 SYGVQD (reference sequence). Trimming took 9 bases from V and 4 from J, leaving 4 bases between them. This chain's CDR3 is CARRGNTIYF. DNA of the CDR3: TGCGCCAGACGAGGAAACACCATATATTTT.

The chain has TRBV23-1 and TRBJ1-5; D is ambiguous. TRBV23-1 is an ORF for which the function is uncertain. V gave up 0 bases and J gave up 3 bases, with 6 bases separating them. The CDR3 contains 14 residues. CDR3 residues: CASSQSGFNQPQHF. The CDR3, as DNA: TGCGCCAGCAGTCAATCGGGATTCAATCAGCCCCAGCATTTT.

The CDR3 here is CASSPGHPNQPQHF. CDR3 bases: TGTGCCAGCTCGCCGGGACATCCCAATCAGCCCCAGCATTTT. The V call is TRBV18, the J call TRBJ1-5; the D gene is possibly TRBD1 (6 bases). The CDR3 runs to 14 residues. V was clipped by 6 bases and J by 3 bases, with 12 bases between them. CDR1 and CDR2 (germline): KGHSH, LQKENI.

A single count supports this clone. The genes are TRBV6-2 or TRBV6-3 and TRBJ2-3; TRBD1 aligns across 8 bases. The CDR3 contains 17 residues. V shed 6 bases and J 3 bases; nucleotides not matched to a gene: 14. Germline V gene lookup returns CDR1 MNHEY and CDR2 SVGEGT. CDR3 sequence (DNA): TGTGCCAGCAGCTGGACCAGTGGGACAGGCGTTACAGATACGCAGTATTTT. Its protein product is CASSWTSGTGVTDTQYF.

This chain uses TRBV5-1 with TRBJ1-6, with D possibly being TRBD1 (6 bases). The V end lost 4 bases, the J end lost 7 bases, and 12 bases lay between the germline ends. Germline assignment: CDR1 SGHRS and CDR2 YFSETQ. This CDR3 is 14 amino acids long. The CDR3 DNA follows: TGCGCCAGCAGCATAAAACAGGGAAATTCACCCCTCCACTTT. Protein: CASSIKQGNSPLHF.

The chain carries TRBV5-1 and TRBJ2-1; 8 nucleotides match TRBD2. This CDR3 has 14 residues. V lost 4 bases and J lost 5; bases outside the gene matches: 5. Germline-derived CDR1 and CDR2 are SGHRS and YFSETQ. CDR3 DNA sequence: TGCGCCAGCAGCCAAGCGGGAGTCCACAATGAGCAGTTCTTC. Amino acid sequence: CASSQAGVHNEQFF.

The V gene is TRBV25-1, the J gene TRBJ1-6, with unresolved D. Between the trimmed V and J ends, which lost 1 base and 6 bases, there was a span of 4 bases. The CDR3 covers 13 residues. Germline V gives CDR1 MGHDK, CDR2 SYGVNS. This chain's CDR3 is CASSESGNSPLHF. CDR3 bases: TGTGCCAGCAGTGAATCGGGTAATTCACCCCTCCACTTT.